Below, 27 T cell receptor beta chains from the same sample are listed, as sequenced in a study of T cell changes during pregnancy in multiple sclerosis. Profiled with immunoSEQ multiplex PCR; TCRdb holds only in-frame clones, not every one. The table shows 50,000 to 70,000 clones, with around 93% occurring only once. This specimen consisted of peripheral blood, obtained in the first trimester of pregnancy. Receptor source: a female donor with multiple sclerosis, enrolled in a pregnancy study.

The gene calls are TRBV6-5 and TRBJ1-6; 8 bases are a match to TRBD1. CDR1 is MNHEY, CDR2 SVGAGI, per germline. The CDR3 spans 13 residues. J was trimmed by 10 bases and V by 6 bases; bases with no gene match: 5. CDR3 amino acids: CASSPWTGSPLHF. In DNA, the CDR3 is TGTGCCAGCAGCCCTTGGACAGGGTCACCCCTCCACTTT.

The chain links TRBV19 to TRBJ1-1, with no clear D. Germline V lookup: CDR1 LNHDA, CDR2 SQIVND (reference sequence). V was cut by 1 base and J by 8 bases, with 8 bases left in between. The CDR3 is 12 amino acids. The CDR3 DNA reads TGTGCCAGTAGTATAGCGGAACAGGAAGCTTTCTTT. As protein: CASSIAEQEAFF. Based on the CDR3 plus reference TRBV19 and TRBJ1-1, the full variable domain is DGGITQSPKYLFRKEGQNVTLSCEQNLNHDAMYWYRQDPGQGLRLIYYSQIVNDFQKGDIAEGYSVSREKKESFPLTVTSAQKNPTAFYLCASSIAEQEAFFGQGTRLTVV.

J is TRBJ1-5 and V is TRBV30, with a possible D match to TRBD1 (6 bases). This CDR3 has 14 amino acids. The germline V and J ends were trimmed by 3 bases and 3 bases, with 12 bases remaining between them. Germline-derived CDR1 and CDR2 are GTSNPN and SVGIG (reference sequence). CDR3 amino acids: CAWRRRGDNQPQHF. The CDR3 DNA sequence: TGTGCCTGGAGACGCAGGGGAGACAATCAGCCCCAGCATTTT.

The V gene is TRBV7-2, the J gene TRBJ2-7, with D unclear. Looked up from germline, CDR1 is SGHTA and CDR2 is FQGNSA. The CDR3 covers 13 residues. V was cut by 5 bases and J by 2 bases, with 10 bases left in between. The DNA of the CDR3 is TGTGCCAGCAGCCCCTTCGGTGCCTACGAGCAGTACTTC. Its translation is CASSPFGAYEQYF.

The chain employs TRBV12-5 and TRBJ2-2, with 11 bases matching TRBD2. The germline gives CDR1 LGHNT, CDR2 FRNRAP. The V segment lost 2 bases and the J segment 5 bases; nucleotides outside the gene matches: 16. The CDR3 has 20 amino acids. The CDR3 region is CASGLLLLKTSGERTGELFF. Here the CDR3 DNA reads TGTGCTAGTGGTTTGCTACTACTCAAGACTAGCGGGGAGAGAACCGGGGAGCTGTTTTTT.

The sample holds one count of this clone. This sequence joins TRBV7-6 and TRBJ2-5; 13 nucleotides align to TRBD2. The CDR3 contains 19 residues. Germline lookup yields CDR1 SGHVS and CDR2 FNYEAQ. V trimming: 2 bases; J trimming: 1 base; junction bases outside the gene matches: 10. The CDR3 loop is CASSLSVTSGGVSQETQYF. The CDR3 region has the DNA TGTGCCAGCAGCTTATCTGTTACTAGCGGGGGGGTGTCCCAAGAGACCCAGTACTTC.

The DNA for the CDR3 is TGTGCCAGTAGTTTAACGACAGGGCCCATCTACGGCTACACCTTC. Amino acids: CASSLTTGPIYGYTF. The rearrangement links TRBV19 to TRBJ1-2; TRBD1 agrees at 7 bases. V lost 5 bases to trimming and J lost 8 bases; unmatched junction nucleotides: 14. The CDR3 consists of 15 residues. Germline CDR1 is LNHDA and CDR2 is SQIVND (reference sequence).

The CDR3 DNA reads as TGCGCCAGCAGCCGGGCAGGGCCGCGGGGCTACACCTTC. It yields the protein CASSRAGPRGYTF. J is TRBJ1-2 and V is TRBV5-1; the D gene is possibly TRBD1 (5 bases). The CDR3 has 13 amino acids. The germline V gene has CDR1 SGHRS and CDR2 YFSETQ. Trimming stripped 4 bases from V and 8 bases from J, with 15 bases between.

J is TRBJ2-1 and V is TRBV4-1; 8 positions agree with TRBD1. CDR1 and CDR2 from the germline V gene are MGHRA and YSYEKL. The CDR3 is 15 residues long. The J segment lost 5 bases and the V segment lost 5 bases, leaving 8 bases of the junction unmatched. The CDR3 is CASSLGQGWNNEQFF. DNA of the CDR3: TGCGCCAGCAGCTTAGGACAGGGATGGAACAATGAGCAGTTCTTC.

The sample holds one count of this clone. This chain connects TRBV5-4 to TRBJ2-5, with 8 bases that match TRBD1. From germline, CDR1 is SGHNT and CDR2 YYREEE (reference sequence). Losses at the gene ends were 3 bases for V and 5 bases for J; bases not matched to a gene: 6. The CDR3 is 14 residues long. The CDR3 sequence is CASSYQDREETQYF. Written as DNA, the CDR3 is TGTGCCAGCAGCTATCAGGACAGGGAGGAGACCCAGTACTTC.

The chain combines TRBV7-2 with TRBJ2-3; 12 bases are a match to TRBD2. The ends lost 5 bases at V and 5 bases at J; junction bases unmatched: 8. This CDR3 region has 16 residues. Germline V gene sequence: CDR1 SGHTA, CDR2 FQGNSA. The CDR3, as DNA: TGTGCCAGCAGCCCCCATCTAGCGGGGGGGTTAGATACGCAGTATTTT. It specifies CASSPHLAGGLDTQYF.

The chain has TRBV4-2 and TRBJ1-2, with 7 positions matching TRBD1. The germline gives CDR1 LGHNA, CDR2 YNFKEQ. J gave up 2 bases and V 0 bases, and 6 bases lay outside the gene matches. The CDR3 has 16 residues. The CDR3 sequence is CASSQDRQGDNYGYTF. The CDR3 region has the DNA TGTGCCAGCAGCCAAGATAGGCAGGGGGACAACTATGGCTACACCTTC.

The chain combines TRBV6-1 with TRBJ1-1, with 8 positions matching TRBD1. The CDR3 totals 14 residues. With 3 bases clipped from V and 6 bases from J, the junction kept 6 bases outside the gene matches. Germline CDR1 MNHNS, CDR2 SASEGT. The CDR3: CASSEYRGRSEAFF. For the CDR3, the DNA is TGTGCCAGCAGTGAGTACAGGGGGAGGTCTGAAGCTTTCTTT.

CDR3 amino acids: CASSPIMDSSYEQYF. For the CDR3, the DNA is TGTGCCAGCTCACCCATAATGGACAGCTCCTACGAGCAGTACTTC. The J gene is TRBJ2-7, the V gene TRBV18, with a tentative D call TRBD1 (6 bases). V lost 3 bases and J 0 bases, leaving 12 bases between the germline ends. The CDR3 totals 15 residues. Germline V lookup: CDR1 KGHSH, CDR2 LQKENI.

The chain combines TRBV10-3 with TRBJ2-3; 14 nucleotides line up with TRBD2. The CDR3 length is 15 residues. With 6 bases clipped from V and 4 bases from J, the junction kept 3 bases outside the gene matches. Germline assignment: CDR1 ENHRY and CDR2 SYGVKD. The CDR3 spells CAIRTSGGGPDTQYF. CDR3 nucleotides: TGTGCCATCAGGACTAGCGGGGGGGGCCCAGATACGCAGTATTTT.

This chain links TRBV7-9 with TRBJ1-2, with 9 bases lining up with TRBD1. This CDR3 contains 13 residues. From germline, CDR1 is SEHNR and CDR2 FQNEAQ (reference sequence). V lost 5 bases to trimming and J lost 5 bases; unmatched junction nucleotides: 3. The CDR3 DNA reads TGTGCCAGCAGCCGAGGGACAGGGTATGGCTACACCTTC. It specifies CASSRGTGYGYTF.

The chain has TRBV23-1 and TRBJ1-5; D possibly corresponds to TRBD1 (6 bases). TRBV23-1 is an ORF; its function is uncertain. V lost 7 bases and J 3 bases, leaving 13 bases between the germline ends. The length of the CDR3 is 14 residues. In DNA form, the CDR3 reads TGCGCCAGCAAGCGCAGGGGAGCCAATCAGCCCCAGCATTTT. Protein product: CASKRRGANQPQHF.

The V call is TRBV19, the J call TRBJ2-6; possible D gene TRBD1, 5 bases. Trimming took 0 bases from V and 0 from J, leaving 15 bases between them. Germline V gives CDR1 LNHDA, CDR2 SQIVND (reference sequence). The CDR3 is 19 residues long. The chain's CDR3 is CASSIDLGWTTSGANVLTF. CDR3 in DNA: TGTGCCAGTAGTATAGATCTAGGTTGGACAACCTCTGGGGCCAACGTCCTGACTTTC.

The chain combines TRBV6-4 with TRBJ1-4, with 7 bases aligning to TRBD1. Germline-derived CDR1 and CDR2 are MRHNA and SNTAGT. This CDR3 has 12 amino acids. J gave up 9 bases and V 4 bases, and 2 bases lay outside the gene matches. This CDR3 is CASSGDSKKLFF. CDR3 nucleotides: TGTGCCAGCAGTGGGGACAGTAAAAAACTGTTTTTT.

The chain couples TRBV18 to TRBJ1-3, with a possible D match to TRBD1 (6 bases). V was clipped by 0 bases and J by 3 bases, with 18 bases between them. The V gene's germline CDR1 is KGHSH and CDR2 LQKENI. The CDR3 contains 18 residues. The chain's CDR3 is CASSPPGYNRAYGNTIYF. DNA of the CDR3: TGTGCCAGCTCACCACCGGGTTATAACAGGGCCTATGGAAACACCATATATTTT.

The V and J genes are TRBV19 and TRBJ2-7; 10 positions match TRBD1. The germline V gene has CDR1 LNHDA and CDR2 SQIVND (reference sequence). V dropped 1 base and J dropped 4; count of bases not matched to a gene: 4. The length of the CDR3 is 15 residues. The CDR3 region is CASSIGQGAQYEQYF. As DNA, the CDR3 is TGTGCCAGTAGTATAGGACAGGGGGCGCAGTACGAGCAGTACTTC.

The chain combines TRBV2 with TRBJ1-4; maybe TRBD1 (6 bases). The CDR3 has 15 amino acids. Germline V gene sequence: CDR1 SNHLY, CDR2 FYNNEI. Trimming took 1 base from V and 8 from J, leaving 14 bases between them. The CDR3 reads CASSEEGGAWEKLFF. The DNA for the CDR3 is TGTGCCAGCAGTGAAGAGGGGGGGGCTTGGGAAAAACTGTTTTTT.

This chain joins TRBV9 and TRBJ2-7, with D unresolved. V dropped 4 bases and J dropped 0 bases, with 11 bases sitting between them. The germline CDR1 and CDR2 sequences are SGDLS and YYNGEE. CDR3 length: 14 residues. The CDR3 DNA is TGTGCCAGCAGCCCCCGGCGAGGCTCCTACGAGCAGTACTTC. Its protein product is CASSPRRGSYEQYF.

Here the CDR3 reads CASSRTGANEKLFF. For the CDR3, the DNA is TGTGCCAGCAGCCGGACAGGCGCGAATGAAAAACTGTTTTTT. This chain joins TRBV7-9 and TRBJ1-4, with 7 bases matching TRBD1. V dropped 5 bases and J dropped 5; count of bases not matched to a gene: 5. The CDR3 covers 14 residues. CDR1 and CDR2 (germline): SEHNR, FQNEAQ (reference sequence).

J is TRBJ1-1 and V is TRBV6-5, with 10 bases lining up with TRBD1. The CDR3 is 15 amino acids. V shed 5 bases and J 1 base; nucleotides not matched to a gene: 4. CDR1 MNHEY and CDR2 SVGAGI come from the germline V gene. CDR3 residues: CASSPRDRGNTEAFF. The CDR3 region has the DNA TGTGCCAGCAGTCCCCGGGACAGGGGGAACACTGAAGCTTTCTTT.

The rearrangement uses TRBV4-3 and TRBJ2-1, with D unclear. Germline V gives CDR1 LGHNA, CDR2 YSLEER. With 0 bases removed from V and 1 base from J, the gap between germline ends came to 10 bases. The CDR3 contains 16 residues. Written as DNA, the CDR3 is TGCGCCAGCAGCCAAGATCTTGAGGCTTCCTACAATGAGCAGTTCTTC. This codes for CASSQDLEASYNEQFF.

The chain joins TRBV11-2 to TRBJ1-2, with TRBD1 matching 7 bases. Trimming removed 5 bases from V and 1 base from J; junction bases left unmatched: 7. The CDR3 sequence is 15 residues long. Per germline, CDR1 SGHAT and CDR2 FQNNGV. CDR3 in amino acids: CASSHGGGNNYGYTF. The CDR3 DNA is TGTGCCAGCAGCCATGGAGGGGGCAATAACTATGGCTACACCTTC.